This TCR beta chain was captured by sequencing in a study of T cell responses to AZD1222 COVID-19 vaccine. This CDR3 has 15 residues. Germline V gene data show CDR1 as SGHVS and CDR2 as FQNEAQ. V lost 1 base, J lost 7 bases, and 14 bases lay in between. Clones were sequenced by immunoSEQ multiplex PCR, and TCRdb holds only the in-frame ones, with some missing. The repertoire has more than 95,000 clones, 70% to 90% of them found once; the top ten carry about 4%. The chain couples TRBV7-8 to TRBJ2-1; D is tentatively TRBD1 or TRBD2 (6 bases each). This TCR was recovered from an adult in good health. The material was peripheral blood, obtained on day 0 of MenACWY control vaccination. The CDR3 loop reads CASSLVGGRMNEQFF. CDR3 bases: TGTGCCAGCAGCTTAGTAGGGGGGCGGATGAATGAGCAGTTCTTC.